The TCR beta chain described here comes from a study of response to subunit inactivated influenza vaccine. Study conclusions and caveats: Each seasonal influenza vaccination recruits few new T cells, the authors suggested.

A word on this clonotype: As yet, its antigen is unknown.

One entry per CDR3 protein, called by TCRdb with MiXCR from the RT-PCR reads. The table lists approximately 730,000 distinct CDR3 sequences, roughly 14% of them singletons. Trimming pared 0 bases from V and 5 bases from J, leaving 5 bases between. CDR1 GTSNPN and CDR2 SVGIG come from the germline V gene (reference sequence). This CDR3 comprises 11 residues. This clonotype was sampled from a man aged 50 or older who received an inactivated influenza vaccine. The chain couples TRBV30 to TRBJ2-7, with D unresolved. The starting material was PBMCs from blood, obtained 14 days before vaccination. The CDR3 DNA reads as TGTGCCTGGAGTGTACATGACGAGCAGTACTTC. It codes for CAWSVHDEQYF.